The rows below give T cell receptor beta chains drawn from one sample of a study of cytomegalovirus exposure and HLA in healthy donors. Sequencing was performed with immunoSEQ multiplex PCR; in TCRdb, only in-frame clones are kept and a portion is missing. This table lists about 79,000 clones. The sample was PBMCs. The receptors stem from a man aged 25 to 40 in good health and CMV-seronegative. Each CDR3 is given with its conserved first and last residue. D genes are given only for firm matches.

16,TRBV5-1,TRBJ2-7,TRBD2,TGCGCCAGCAGCCCGACTAGCGGAAGTAGCTCCTACGAGCAGTACTTC,CASSPTSGSSSYEQYF
14,TRBV19,TRBJ2-7,TRBD1,TGTGCCAGTAGTCGACAGGGGCCCTCCTACGAGCAGTACTTC,CASSRQGPSYEQYF
15,TRBV19,TRBJ2-7,NA,TGTGCCAGTAGTCTCGGGAACCCCTACCCCTACGAGCAGTACTTC,CASSLGNPYPYEQYF
14,TRBV11-3,TRBJ1-1,TRBD1,TGTGCCAGCAGCTTAACAGGGGAGAACACTGAAGCTTTCTTT,CASSLTGENTEAFF
13,TRBV19,TRBJ1-2,NA,TGTGCCAGTACAGGGTTGGTCCCCTATGGCTACACCTTC,CASTGLVPYGYTF
15,TRBV9,TRBJ2-5,TRBD2,TGTGCCAGCAGCATACTAGCGGGGGCCCAAGAGACCCAGTACTTC,CASSILAGAQETQYF
15,TRBV18,TRBJ1-2,NA,TGTGCCAGCTCACCACGATTAGAAGAAACCTATGGCTACACCTTC,CASSPRLEETYGYTF
16,TRBV4-1,TRBJ1-5,NA,TGCGCCAGCAGCCAAGGGTGGGCAGGAACCAATCAGCCCCAGCATTTT,CASSQGWAGTNQPQHF
18,TRBV27,TRBJ2-7,TRBD2,TGTGCCAGCAGTTTATACAGCCTTACTAGCGGGGAATACTACGAGCAGTACTTC,CASSLYSLTSGEYYEQYF
13,TRBV5-1,TRBJ1-6,NA,TGCGCCAGCAGCTTGGCGGGAGATTCACCCCTCCACTTT,CASSLAGDSPLHF
13,TRBV14,TRBJ1-2,NA,TGTGCCAGCAGCCAGGGACACCTCTATGGCTACACCTTC,CASSQGHLYGYTF
15,TRBV4-3,TRBJ1-2,TRBD1,TGCGCCAGCAGCCAGGAGATGACAGGGAACTATGGCTACACCTTC,CASSQEMTGNYGYTF
15,TRBV15,TRBJ2-1,NA,TGTGCCACCAGCGAGTTCGCGGGCTCCTACAATGAGCAGTTCTTC,CATSEFAGSYNEQFF
11,TRBV20-1,TRBJ2-5,NA,TGCACCCTTAGCGAGGGAGAGACCCAGTACTTC,CTLSEGETQYF
17,TRBV4-3,TRBJ2-1,TRBD2,TGCGCCAGCAGCCAAGCCCCTGGACTAGCAGGGTACAATGAGCAGTTCTTC,CASSQAPGLAGYNEQFF
17,TRBV7-2,TRBJ2-7,NA,TGTGCCAGCAGCTTAGAGGGCCTTGCTAGCAGGGGCTACGAGCAGTACTTC,CASSLEGLASRGYEQYF
14,TRBV5-5,TRBJ2-7,TRBD1,TGTGCCAGCAGCTTGTATGCAGGGGGCTACGAGCAGTACTTC,CASSLYAGGYEQYF
13,TRBV7-3,TRBJ1-5,NA,TGTGCCAGCAGCTTAACGGCCGATCAGCCCCAGCATTTT,CASSLTADQPQHF
14,TRBV7-2,TRBJ2-1,NA,TGTGCCAGCAGCTCGCCGGAGGCGAAGGGGGAACAGTTCTTC,CASSSPEAKGEQFF
11,TRBV5-4,TRBJ1-1,NA,TGTGCCAGCAGCTTCGGCACTGAAGCTTTCTTT,CASSFGTEAFF
15,TRBV19,TRBJ1-3,NA,TGTGCCACCTCCCCAGGGATCTTCTCTGGAAACACCATATATTTT,CATSPGIFSGNTIYF
13,TRBV27,TRBJ1-1,NA,TGTGCCAGCACCCCGACAGGGAACACTGAAGCTTTCTTT,CASTPTGNTEAFF
12,TRBV7-2,TRBJ2-1,NA,TGTGCCAGCAGCCCCACGAGGGATGAGCAGTTCTTC,CASSPTRDEQFF
17,TRBV4-3,TRBJ2-2,TRBD2,TGCGCCAGCAGCCAAGAGGGACTATGGGCTCTAACCGGGGAGCTGTTTTTT,CASSQEGLWALTGELFF
16,TRBV7-3,TRBJ2-2,TRBD1,TGTGCCAGCAGCTCCAGGGGGCCAGCGAACACCGGGGAGCTGTTTTTT,CASSSRGPANTGELFF
13,TRBV7-2,TRBJ1-1,NA,TGTGCCAGCAGCGTGGGACACAACACTGAAGCTTTCTTT,CASSVGHNTEAFF
15,TRBV7-2,TRBJ1-1,NA,TGTGCCAGCAGCCGTGACATTACCTCTGCGAGAGAAGCTTTCTTT,CASSRDITSAREAFF
14,TRBV7-9,TRBJ2-7,NA,TGTGCCAGCAGCCCTTGGGTGGGCCCCTACGAGCAGTACTTC,CASSPWVGPYEQYF
15,TRBV19,TRBJ2-1,NA,TGTGCCAGTAGTCCGGCAGGGCAAGCCTACAATGAGCAGTTCTTC,CASSPAGQAYNEQFF
13,TRBV6-4,TRBJ2-5,TRBD2,TGTGCCAGCAGCACTAGCGCCCAAGAGACCCAGTACTTC,CASSTSAQETQYF
13,TRBV10-3,TRBJ2-5,TRBD1,TGTGCCATCGGACAGGGGGCGAGAGAGACCCAGTACTTC,CAIGQGARETQYF
14,TRBV6-1,TRBJ2-7,NA,TGTGCCAGCAGTGGGGAGCGGTTCTCCTACGAGCAGTACTTC,CASSGERFSYEQYF
15,TRBV4-2,TRBJ1-1,TRBD1,TGTGCCAGAAGCCAAGCCGGGGACAGGAACACTGAAGCTTTCTTT,CARSQAGDRNTEAFF
14,TRBV5-6,TRBJ2-5,TRBD1,TGTGCCAGCAGCTCCGGGACAGGGGGCGAGACCCAGTACTTC,CASSSGTGGETQYF
19,TRBV5-6,TRBJ2-1,TRBD2,TGTGCCAGCAGCTTGGTGGCTAGCGGGAGGGCCGGGGCCTACAATGAGCAGTTCTTC,CASSLVASGRAGAYNEQFF
13,TRBV27,TRBJ1-2,TRBD1,TGTGCCAGCAGTCCCCGACAGGGTAATGGCTACACCTTC,CASSPRQGNGYTF
14,TRBV7-3,TRBJ1-1,NA,TGTGCCAGCAGCTTATCAGGAACGAACACTGAAGCTTTCTTT,CASSLSGTNTEAFF
15,TRBV27,TRBJ2-7,TRBD1,TGTGCCAGCAGTCCCTGGGGGACAGTGACCTACGAGCAGTACTTC,CASSPWGTVTYEQYF
14,TRBV5-1,TRBJ2-1,TRBD1,TGCGCCAGCAGCTTGGAGGGGGCCCACAATGAGCAGTTCTTC,CASSLEGAHNEQFF
14,TRBV6-5,TRBJ1-2,NA,TGTGCCAGCAGCAGGAGACCGGAGGGCTATGGCTACACCTTC,CASSRRPEGYGYTF
14,TRBV18,TRBJ2-7,TRBD1,TGTGCCAGCTCACCACCGGGACAGAGAGACGAGCAGTACTTC,CASSPPGQRDEQYF
15,TRBV9,TRBJ2-7,NA,TGTGCCAGCAGCGTAGAGGCGGAGAGCTCCTACGAGCAGTACTTC,CASSVEAESSYEQYF
15,TRBV5-1,TRBJ1-2,TRBD1,TGCGCCAGCAGCTTGAGGACAGGGGGCGACTATGGCTACACCTTC,CASSLRTGGDYGYTF
14,TRBV6-6,TRBJ1-1,NA,TGTGCCAGCAGTTATGAGGGTATATCGTCTGAAGCTTTCTTT,CASSYEGISSEAFF
17,TRBV27,TRBJ1-2,NA,TGTGCCAGCAGTCCGTTCACAGCTGTCCTCTTTAACTATGGCTACACCTTC,CASSPFTAVLFNYGYTF
15,TRBV6-1,TRBJ2-6,NA,TGTGCCAGCAGTGAACGGGTCTCTGGGGCCAACGTCCTGACTTTC,CASSERVSGANVLTF
15,TRBV10-3,TRBJ2-7,TRBD1,TGTGCCATCAGTGTATCGGGGACAGGGAGCGGCGAGCAGTACTTC,CAISVSGTGSGEQYF
18,TRBV6-1,TRBJ2-3,NA,TGTGCCAGCAGTGACAGGGCAACTCTATTACGAATCACAGATACGCAGTATTTT,CASSDRATLLRITDTQYF
13,TRBV6-5,TRBJ2-7,TRBD1,TGTGCCAGCAGTTACACAGGGGGTTATGAGCAGTACTTC,CASSYTGGYEQYF
15,TRBV30,TRBJ2-2,NA,TGTGCCTCGCTGATAGGGGGAACGAACACCGGGGAGCTGTTTTTT,CASLIGGTNTGELFF
17,TRBV29-1,TRBJ2-3,TRBD2,TGCAGCGTTGTGGGGTCTAGACTAGCGGGAGGCACAGATACGCAGTATTTT,CSVVGSRLAGGTDTQYF
14,TRBV5-1,TRBJ1-1,NA,TGCGCCAGCAGCCAGACACAATACAACACTGAAGCTTTCTTT,CASSQTQYNTEAFF
16,TRBV4-1,TRBJ2-3,NA,TGCGCCAGCAGCCAATGGCCCCCCACTGGGAGAGATACGCAGTATTTT,CASSQWPPTGRDTQYF
15,TRBV7-8,TRBJ2-7,TRBD1,TGTGCCAGCAGCGAGAGACAGGGGAACTCCTACGAGCAGTACTTC,CASSERQGNSYEQYF
15,TRBV10-2,TRBJ1-2,NA,TGCGCCAGCAGTGAGTCGGGGGGGGAGGACTATGGCTACACCTTC,CASSESGGEDYGYTF
14,TRBV7-2,TRBJ1-2,NA,TGTGCCAGCACCCTTGACAGAGCTAACTATGGCTACACCTTC,CASTLDRANYGYTF
15,TRBV4-3,TRBJ1-6,TRBD1,TGCGCCAGCAGCCAAGATATGCAGGGGGGCTCACCCCTCCACTTT,CASSQDMQGGSPLHF
15,TRBV4-3,TRBJ2-7,NA,TGCGCCAGCAGCCAAGATGACAGGAGGTCTCGCGAGCAGTACTTC,CASSQDDRRSREQYF
17,TRBV7-8,TRBJ2-3,TRBD2,TGTGCCAGCAGCCCCATCGGGACTAGCGGATTCACAGATACGCAGTATTTT,CASSPIGTSGFTDTQYF
19,TRBV5-6,TRBJ1-2,TRBD1,TGTGCCAGCAGACGTCCGAAGGACAGGGAGGGTCCTAGGAACTATGGCTACACCTTC,CASRRPKDREGPRNYGYTF